This TCR beta chain emerged from a study of cytomegalovirus exposure and HLA in healthy donors. Although they were nominally healthy when sampled, donors likely had unrecorded immune exposures. The PCR was carried out with 60 Vbeta primers and 13 Jbeta primers. Method: immunoSEQ multiplex PCR; TCRdb's copy keeps in-frame clones and lacks some. The sample has 100,000 to 120,000 clones, 78% seen once. There are a few counts of this clone. Trimming shortened V by 5 bases and J by 0 bases, and 8 bases separated the two germline ends. The germline CDR1 and CDR2 sequences are GTSNPN and SVGIG (reference sequence). The CDR3 runs to 13 residues.

This receptor was taken from a woman under 40 in good health and CMV-seronegative. The chain has TRBV30 and TRBJ1-3; D uncertain. The sample taken for sequencing was PBMCs. This chain's CDR3 is CAWEGRSGNTIYF. For the CDR3, the DNA is TGTGCCTGGGAGGGCCGCTCTGGAAACACCATATATTTT.